These T cell receptor beta chains were read from a single sample in a study of control samples from healthy donors and cancer patients. TCRdb's table, derived via immunoSEQ multiplex PCR, lists solely in-frame clones and lacks some. The sample contains tens of thousands of clones, about 80% of which appear only once. The sample consisted of PBMCs. These TCRs come from a man in his sixties with head and neck cancer. Each CDR3 is given with its conserved first and last residue. A D gene is named only where the DNA matches it firmly. Clone size is given for some rows only: seen once, a few or many times, or a class if the clone is expanded.

clone size: NA; J gene: TRBJ2-5; D gene: NA; V gene: TRBV7-2; CDR3 DNA: TGTGCCAGCACCTCGGAGGGGACACCGCAAGAGACCCAGTACTTC; CDR3 protein: CASTSEGTPQETQYF
clone size: NA; J gene: TRBJ2-1; D gene: NA; V gene: TRBV29-1; CDR3 DNA: TGCAGCATCCTACGTACGGACTACAATGAGCAGTTCTTC; CDR3 protein: CSILRTDYNEQFF
clone size: few; J gene: TRBJ2-7; D gene: NA; V gene: TRBV3-1/TRBV3-2; CDR3 DNA: TGTGCCAGCAGCCGACCCGACAGATCCTACGAGCAGTACTTC; CDR3 protein: CASSRPDRSYEQYF
clone size: NA; J gene: TRBJ2-7; D gene: TRBD2; V gene: TRBV5-4; CDR3 DNA: TGTGCCAGCAGCTTAGGACTAGCGGGGGACGAGCAGTACTTC; CDR3 protein: CASSLGLAGDEQYF
clone size: NA; J gene: TRBJ2-3; D gene: NA; V gene: TRBV28; CDR3 DNA: TGTGCCAGCAGAACTCCCGGGACGAGGCAGTATTTT; CDR3 protein: CASRTPGTRQYF
clone size: NA; J gene: TRBJ1-1; D gene: NA; V gene: TRBV27; CDR3 DNA: TGTGCCAGCAGTTCGAAGGGATTGCGATCTGAAGCTTTCTTT; CDR3 protein: CASSSKGLRSEAFF
clone size: NA; J gene: TRBJ2-7; D gene: NA; V gene: TRBV3-1/TRBV3-2; CDR3 DNA: TGTGCCAGCAGCCAAGTTACAGTTCCCTACGAGCAGTACTTC; CDR3 protein: CASSQVTVPYEQYF
clone size: NA; J gene: TRBJ1-5; D gene: NA; V gene: TRBV5-8; CDR3 DNA: TGTGCCAGCAGCCTGCCGGAGGGGCAGCGCCACAATCAGCCCCAGCATTTT; CDR3 protein: CASSLPEGQRHNQPQHF
clone size: NA; J gene: TRBJ2-5; D gene: NA; V gene: TRBV10-3; CDR3 DNA: TGTGCCATCAGTGAAGGAGTCCGAGAGACCCAGTACTTC; CDR3 protein: CAISEGVRETQYF
clone size: NA; J gene: TRBJ2-1; D gene: NA; V gene: TRBV27; CDR3 DNA: TGTGCCAGCAAACGTACAGGGATGGGGCACAATGAGCAGTTCTTC; CDR3 protein: CASKRTGMGHNEQFF
clone size: few; J gene: TRBJ2-7; D gene: NA; V gene: TRBV27; CDR3 DNA: TGTGCCAGCAGTTTAATACAGGGTTTTTCCGAGCAGTACTTC; CDR3 protein: CASSLIQGFSEQYF
clone size: medium-sized; J gene: TRBJ1-1; D gene: TRBD1; V gene: TRBV18; CDR3 DNA: TGTGCCAGCTCACCGGGGACAGGTGGCGCTGAAGCTTTCTTT; CDR3 protein: CASSPGTGGAEAFF
clone size: NA; J gene: TRBJ2-3; D gene: NA; V gene: TRBV7-9; CDR3 DNA: TGTGCCAGCAGAGGGACTCCTGGATTCACAGATACGCAGTATTTT; CDR3 protein: CASRGTPGFTDTQYF
clone size: NA; J gene: TRBJ2-3; D gene: TRBD1; V gene: TRBV6-5; CDR3 DNA: TGTGCCAGCAGTTCCGGGACAGCCCAAGATACGCAGTATTTT; CDR3 protein: CASSSGTAQDTQYF
clone size: NA; J gene: TRBJ2-2; D gene: NA; V gene: TRBV5-1; CDR3 DNA: TGCGCCAGCAGATTAGGCGCCGGGACGAGGAACACCGGGGAGCTGTTTTTT; CDR3 protein: CASRLGAGTRNTGELFF
clone size: few; J gene: TRBJ1-6; D gene: TRBD1; V gene: TRBV4-2; CDR3 DNA: TGTGCCAGCAGCCAAGACTGGACAGGGGGCCCACCCCTCCACTTT; CDR3 protein: CASSQDWTGGPPLHF
clone size: NA; J gene: TRBJ2-7; D gene: TRBD2; V gene: TRBV7-8; CDR3 DNA: TGTGCCAGCAGCCACAGGACTAGCGGGATCTCCTACGAGCAGTACTTC; CDR3 protein: CASSHRTSGISYEQYF
clone size: NA; J gene: TRBJ1-1; D gene: NA; V gene: TRBV5-1; CDR3 DNA: TGCGCCAGCAGCTTGTGGGATAGGAACACTGAAGCTTTCTTT; CDR3 protein: CASSLWDRNTEAFF
clone size: NA; J gene: TRBJ1-4; D gene: NA; V gene: TRBV20-1; CDR3 DNA: TGCAGTCTTCTTTACGGTGAAAAACTGTTTTTT; CDR3 protein: CSLLYGEKLFF
clone size: NA; J gene: TRBJ1-5; D gene: NA; V gene: TRBV6-1; CDR3 DNA: TGTGCCAGCAGTGAAGACGGTAATCAGCCCCAGCATTTT; CDR3 protein: CASSEDGNQPQHF
clone size: few; J gene: TRBJ2-1; D gene: NA; V gene: TRBV27; CDR3 DNA: TGTGCCAGCAGATTTCGAGGTCGTCGGTCGAACAATGAGCAGTTCTTC; CDR3 protein: CASRFRGRRSNNEQFF
clone size: NA; J gene: TRBJ2-5; D gene: TRBD1; V gene: TRBV2; CDR3 DNA: TGTGCCAGCACCCCCCCCCGGACAGGGGGCCAAGAGACCCAGTACTTC; CDR3 protein: CASTPPRTGGQETQYF
clone size: few; J gene: TRBJ2-3; D gene: NA; V gene: TRBV11-3; CDR3 DNA: TGTGCCAGCAGCTTAGGAGGGGACACAGATACGCAGTATTTT; CDR3 protein: CASSLGGDTDTQYF
clone size: NA; J gene: TRBJ1-4; D gene: TRBD1; V gene: TRBV6-5; CDR3 DNA: TGTGCCAGCAGCCCGACAGGGATGGGGGAAAAACTGTTTTTT; CDR3 protein: CASSPTGMGEKLFF
clone size: NA; J gene: TRBJ2-2; D gene: NA; V gene: TRBV12-3/TRBV12-4; CDR3 DNA: TGTGCCAGCAGTTTCGGCACCGGGGAGCTGTTTTTT; CDR3 protein: CASSFGTGELFF
clone size: few; J gene: TRBJ1-2; D gene: NA; V gene: TRBV11-2; CDR3 DNA: TGTGCCAGCAGCCCTGGTTTTACAGAAATTAACTATGGCTACACCTTC; CDR3 protein: CASSPGFTEINYGYTF
clone size: few; J gene: TRBJ1-1; D gene: TRBD1; V gene: TRBV18; CDR3 DNA: TGTGCCAGCTCACCGTTACTCTCCCTGGACAGGGGAGGTCGTGGTGCTTTCTTT; CDR3 protein: CASSPLLSLDRGGRGAFF
clone size: few; J gene: TRBJ2-5; D gene: TRBD2; V gene: TRBV18; CDR3 DNA: TGTGCCAGCTCACCGGGTCTAGCGGGAGTAGAGACCCAGTACTTC; CDR3 protein: CASSPGLAGVETQYF
clone size: NA; J gene: TRBJ2-1; D gene: NA; V gene: TRBV11-3; CDR3 DNA: TGTGCCAGCAGCCCAAATGGGGATACCTACAATGAGCAGTTCTTC; CDR3 protein: CASSPNGDTYNEQFF
clone size: few; J gene: TRBJ1-2; D gene: TRBD1; V gene: TRBV18; CDR3 DNA: TGTGCCAGCTCACCAGGACAGGGGGACTTCTATGGCTACACCTTC; CDR3 protein: CASSPGQGDFYGYTF
clone size: NA; J gene: TRBJ2-1; D gene: NA; V gene: TRBV2; CDR3 DNA: TGTGCCAGCAGCCGGGACCTTAGACAGTTCTTC; CDR3 protein: CASSRDLRQFF
clone size: NA; J gene: TRBJ2-4; D gene: NA; V gene: TRBV7-9; CDR3 DNA: TGTGCCAGCACCGGAGATAGCAAAAACATTCAGTACTTC; CDR3 protein: CASTGDSKNIQYF
clone size: once; J gene: TRBJ2-4; D gene: TRBD1; V gene: TRBV28; CDR3 DNA: TGTGCCAGCAGCCTTCCAGGGGGCGCAGCCAAAAACATTCAGTACTTC; CDR3 protein: CASSLPGGAAKNIQYF
clone size: NA; J gene: TRBJ2-1; D gene: TRBD1; V gene: TRBV6-5; CDR3 DNA: TGTGCCACCAGACAGGGGACGATCCCCTACAATGAGCAGTTCTTC; CDR3 protein: CATRQGTIPYNEQFF
clone size: once; J gene: TRBJ2-3; D gene: NA; V gene: TRBV24-1; CDR3 DNA: TGTGCCACCAGTGATGGGGGAACAGATACGCAGTATTTT; CDR3 protein: CATSDGGTDTQYF
clone size: NA; J gene: TRBJ1-4; D gene: NA; V gene: TRBV5-4; CDR3 DNA: TGTGCCAGCAGTTCCAGGGCTTCGGGGAATGAAAAACTGTTTTTT; CDR3 protein: CASSSRASGNEKLFF
clone size: NA; J gene: TRBJ2-5; D gene: TRBD1; V gene: TRBV7-2; CDR3 DNA: TGTGCCAGCAGCCTAGGGGGACAGTACCAAGAGACCCAGTACTTC; CDR3 protein: CASSLGGQYQETQYF
clone size: NA; J gene: TRBJ2-7; D gene: TRBD2; V gene: TRBV18; CDR3 DNA: TGTGCCAGCTCACCAACGGGGGGCTACGAGCAGTACTTC; CDR3 protein: CASSPTGGYEQYF
clone size: once; J gene: TRBJ2-1; D gene: NA; V gene: TRBV5-1; CDR3 DNA: TGCGCCAGCACCGACGCGGGGAGCGGGTACAATGAGCAGTTCTTC; CDR3 protein: CASTDAGSGYNEQFF
clone size: NA; J gene: TRBJ2-3; D gene: NA; V gene: TRBV4-2; CDR3 DNA: TGTGCCAGCAGCCCCACGGGTCGGTCCGATACGCAGTATTTT; CDR3 protein: CASSPTGRSDTQYF
clone size: NA; J gene: TRBJ1-2; D gene: TRBD1; V gene: TRBV15; CDR3 DNA: TGTGCCACCAGCAGAGGTCAGGGGGCCTATGGCTACACCTTC; CDR3 protein: CATSRGQGAYGYTF
clone size: NA; J gene: TRBJ1-1; D gene: NA; V gene: TRBV11-2; CDR3 DNA: TGTGCCAGCAGCTTAGAGAGGGCAGTCGAAGCTTTCTTT; CDR3 protein: CASSLERAVEAFF
clone size: NA; J gene: TRBJ1-1; D gene: TRBD1; V gene: TRBV7-2; CDR3 DNA: TGTGCCAGCAGATCCACAGGGGTCAGGATGAACACTGAAGCTTTCTTT; CDR3 protein: CASRSTGVRMNTEAFF
clone size: NA; J gene: TRBJ2-1; D gene: NA; V gene: TRBV6-5; CDR3 DNA: TGTGCCAGCAGGCGTATACAGCGATCCGACAATGAGCAGTTCTTC; CDR3 protein: CASRRIQRSDNEQFF
clone size: NA; J gene: TRBJ2-1; D gene: TRBD2; V gene: TRBV28; CDR3 DNA: TGTGCCAGCAGTTTCGGGACTAGTTACAATGAGCAGTTCTTC; CDR3 protein: CASSFGTSYNEQFF
clone size: NA; J gene: TRBJ2-7; D gene: NA; V gene: TRBV27; CDR3 DNA: TGTGCCAGCAGTCATGGGAGAGGGGGGGCCTACGAGCAGTACTTC; CDR3 protein: CASSHGRGGAYEQYF
clone size: NA; J gene: TRBJ1-3; D gene: NA; V gene: TRBV7-2; CDR3 DNA: TGTGCCAGCAGCTTAGTTCCGGGGCCCGAAAACACCATATATTTT; CDR3 protein: CASSLVPGPENTIYF
clone size: NA; J gene: TRBJ1-2; D gene: NA; V gene: TRBV5-4; CDR3 DNA: TGTGCCAGCAGCTTGGAAGGGGGGGGCTACACCTTC; CDR3 protein: CASSLEGGGYTF
clone size: NA; J gene: TRBJ2-7; D gene: TRBD2; V gene: TRBV7-3; CDR3 DNA: TGTGCCAGCAGCCCCCCGAATAGCGGGAGTAACGAGCAGTACTTC; CDR3 protein: CASSPPNSGSNEQYF
clone size: NA; J gene: TRBJ1-4; D gene: NA; V gene: TRBV6-2/TRBV6-3; CDR3 DNA: TGTGCCAGCAGTTACCCCCCGGGGACAACTAATGAAAAACTGTTTTTT; CDR3 protein: CASSYPPGTTNEKLFF
clone size: once; J gene: TRBJ2-7; D gene: NA; V gene: TRBV4-2; CDR3 DNA: TGTGCCAGCAGCCACTTGACGATGGGCTACGAGCAGTACTTC; CDR3 protein: CASSHLTMGYEQYF
clone size: NA; J gene: TRBJ1-2; D gene: NA; V gene: TRBV27; CDR3 DNA: TGTGCCAGCGGGCAGGGGCTTGGTGGCTACACCTTC; CDR3 protein: CASGQGLGGYTF
clone size: NA; J gene: TRBJ2-3; D gene: NA; V gene: TRBV28; CDR3 DNA: TGTGCCAGCAGTTTGGACAGTTCCACAGATACGCAGTATTTT; CDR3 protein: CASSLDSSTDTQYF
clone size: few; J gene: TRBJ2-1; D gene: NA; V gene: TRBV27; CDR3 DNA: TGTGCCAGCAGTCAACAACCCCCGGGGGTGACTCGGGGAAATGAGCAGTTCTTC; CDR3 protein: CASSQQPPGVTRGNEQFF